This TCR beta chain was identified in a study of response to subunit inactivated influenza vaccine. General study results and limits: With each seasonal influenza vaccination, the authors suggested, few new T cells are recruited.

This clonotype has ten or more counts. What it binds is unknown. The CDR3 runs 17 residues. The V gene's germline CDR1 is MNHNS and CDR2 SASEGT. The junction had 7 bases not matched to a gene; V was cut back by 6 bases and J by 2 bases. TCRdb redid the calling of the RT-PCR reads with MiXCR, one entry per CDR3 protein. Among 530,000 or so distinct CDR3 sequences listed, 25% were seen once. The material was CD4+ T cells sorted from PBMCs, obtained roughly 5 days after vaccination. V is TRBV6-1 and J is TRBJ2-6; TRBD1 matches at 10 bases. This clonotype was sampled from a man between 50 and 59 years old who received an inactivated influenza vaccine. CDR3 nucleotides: TGTGCCAGCAGCGCGACAGGGGGCTTTACTGGGGCCAACGTCCTGACTTTC. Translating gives CASSATGGFTGANVLTF.